This is a list of T cell receptor beta chains from one sample in a study of shared clonotypes between healthy human individuals. Sequencing used immunoSEQ multiplex PCR; TCRdb keeps in-frame clones, though not all of them. The table includes around 1.5 million clones, around 98% detected once. Material for sequencing was naive CD4+ T cells sorted from blood. Receptors originate from a man aged 30 to 39 in good health. CDR3s include the opening cysteine and the closing phenylalanine or tryptophan. The D gene is left open where the match is weak. Some rows mark clone size as missing; the rest say once, few, many or name a class of expanded clone.

j_gene: TRBJ2-5
v_gene: TRBV7-8
d_gene: TRBD1
abundance: -
CDR3aa: CASSPLQGARQETQYF
CDR3nt: TGTGCCAGCAGCCCCTTACAGGGGGCCCGCCAAGAGACCCAGTACTTC

j_gene: TRBJ2-1
v_gene: TRBV18
d_gene: -
abundance: -
CDR3aa: CASSQREGNEQFF
CDR3nt: TGTGCCAGCTCACAAAGAGAGGGAAATGAGCAGTTCTTC

j_gene: TRBJ1-5
v_gene: TRBV19
d_gene: -
abundance: -
CDR3aa: CASSYTGVSNQPQHF
CDR3nt: TGTGCCAGTAGTTACACGGGGGTAAGCAATCAGCCCCAGCATTTT

j_gene: TRBJ1-1
v_gene: TRBV5-1
d_gene: TRBD1
abundance: once
CDR3aa: CASSLEPGGEMNTEAFF
CDR3nt: TGCGCCAGCAGCTTGGAGCCAGGGGGAGAGATGAACACTGAAGCTTTCTTT

j_gene: TRBJ2-2
v_gene: TRBV7-8
d_gene: TRBD1
abundance: -
CDR3aa: CASSSRDRGRFSGELFF
CDR3nt: TGTGCCAGCAGCTCTAGGGACAGGGGGCGTTTTAGCGGGGAGCTGTTTTTT

j_gene: TRBJ2-7
v_gene: TRBV5-4
d_gene: -
abundance: -
CDR3aa: CASSLEAQSYEQYF
CDR3nt: TGTGCCAGCAGCTTGGAGGCCCAATCCTACGAGCAGTACTTC

j_gene: TRBJ1-4
v_gene: TRBV5-1
d_gene: TRBD1
abundance: -
CDR3aa: CASSLGQGVEKLFF
CDR3nt: TGCGCCAGCAGCTTGGGACAGGGCGTTGAAAAACTGTTTTTT

j_gene: TRBJ1-5
v_gene: TRBV28
d_gene: -
abundance: once
CDR3aa: CASSLWGSREGLGQPQHF
CDR3nt: TGTGCCAGCAGTTTATGGGGTTCTAGGGAGGGTTTGGGACAGCCCCAGCATTTT

j_gene: TRBJ1-2
v_gene: TRBV30
d_gene: -
abundance: -
CDR3aa: CAWSAVLAGKRYGYTF
CDR3nt: TGTGCCTGGAGTGCCGTTCTAGCAGGGAAGCGCTATGGCTACACCTTC

j_gene: TRBJ2-7
v_gene: TRBV7-2
d_gene: TRBD2
abundance: -
CDR3aa: CASSLALLAGEGYEQYF
CDR3nt: TGTGCCAGCAGCTTAGCTCTGTTAGCGGGAGAGGGCTACGAGCAGTACTTC

j_gene: TRBJ2-5
v_gene: TRBV7-2
d_gene: -
abundance: -
CDR3aa: CASTPRGPETQYF
CDR3nt: TGTGCCAGCACTCCCCGAGGTCCAGAGACCCAGTACTTC

j_gene: TRBJ2-7
v_gene: TRBV5-6
d_gene: TRBD1
abundance: -
CDR3aa: CASRTTGGYEQYF
CDR3nt: TGTGCCAGCAGGACGACAGGGGGTTACGAGCAGTACTTC

j_gene: TRBJ2-4
v_gene: TRBV9
d_gene: -
abundance: -
CDR3aa: CASSVGASSNIQYF
CDR3nt: TGTGCCAGCAGCGTAGGGGCTAGCTCAAACATTCAGTACTTC

j_gene: TRBJ2-1
v_gene: TRBV10-3
d_gene: TRBD1
abundance: -
CDR3aa: CASWTGKYNEQFF
CDR3nt: TGTGCCTCGTGGACAGGGAAGTACAATGAGCAGTTCTTC

j_gene: TRBJ2-2
v_gene: TRBV27
d_gene: -
abundance: once
CDR3aa: CASSPTGGINTGELFF
CDR3nt: TGTGCCAGCAGTCCAACGGGCGGGATTAACACCGGGGAGCTGTTTTTT

j_gene: TRBJ1-5
v_gene: TRBV19
d_gene: TRBD1
abundance: -
CDR3aa: CASSNQDRAGGNQPQHF
CDR3nt: TGTGCCAGTAGTAATCAGGACAGGGCCGGTGGCAATCAGCCCCAGCATTTT

j_gene: TRBJ2-6
v_gene: TRBV9
d_gene: -
abundance: -
CDR3aa: CASSVRVSGANVLTF
CDR3nt: TGTGCCAGCAGCGTCAGGGTATCGGGGGCCAACGTCCTGACTTTC

j_gene: TRBJ2-5
v_gene: TRBV9
d_gene: TRBD2
abundance: -
CDR3aa: CASSVGTTKETQYF
CDR3nt: TGTGCCAGCAGCGTCGGGACTACTAAAGAGACCCAGTACTTC

j_gene: TRBJ2-1
v_gene: TRBV20-1
d_gene: -
abundance: -
CDR3aa: CSPSGNEQFF
CDR3nt: TGCAGTCCCTCGGGAAATGAGCAGTTCTTC

j_gene: TRBJ2-3
v_gene: TRBV27
d_gene: TRBD2
abundance: once
CDR3aa: CASSSAGIITDTQYF
CDR3nt: TGTGCCAGCAGTTCAGCGGGAATAATCACAGATACGCAGTATTTT

j_gene: TRBJ2-7
v_gene: TRBV6-1
d_gene: TRBD2
abundance: -
CDR3aa: CASSPLAGGQDEQYF
CDR3nt: TGTGCCAGCAGTCCGCTAGCGGGAGGGCAGGACGAGCAGTACTTC

j_gene: TRBJ2-6
v_gene: TRBV14
d_gene: -
abundance: -
CDR3aa: CASSQTSGANVLTF
CDR3nt: TGTGCCAGCAGCCAGACCTCTGGGGCCAACGTCCTGACTTTC

j_gene: TRBJ1-2
v_gene: TRBV18
d_gene: -
abundance: -
CDR3aa: CASSPFSQPTNYGYTF
CDR3nt: TGTGCCAGCTCACCATTTTCACAGCCAACTAACTATGGCTACACCTTC

j_gene: TRBJ2-5
v_gene: TRBV28
d_gene: TRBD1
abundance: -
CDR3aa: CASSQGAWGTQYF
CDR3nt: TGTGCCAGCAGTCAGGGGGCCTGGGGGACCCAGTACTTC